These 26 T cell receptor beta chains were sequenced from one sample in a study of CD4+ T cells in melanoma. TCRdb's copy holds only in-frame clones and misses some; the assay was immunoSEQ multiplex PCR. The sample includes about 140,000 clones, around 90% of them seen just once. The receptors originated from a human donor with melanoma.

This clone appeared a single time. The V call is TRBV6-1, the J call TRBJ2-2; TRBD1 matches at 7 bases. The CDR3 spans 15 residues. J lost 5 bases, V lost 6 bases, and 9 bases had no gene match. The V gene's germline CDR1 is MNHNS and CDR2 SASEGT. This CDR3 is CASRRQGGLTGELFF. CDR3 nucleotides: TGTGCCAGCAGAAGACAGGGTGGTCTAACCGGGGAGCTGTTTTTT.

The rearrangement uses TRBV7-9 and TRBJ1-4; no reliable D call. V was cut by 1 base and J by 8 bases, with 14 bases left in between. The CDR3 extends over 15 amino acids. Looked up from germline, CDR1 is SEHNR and CDR2 is FQNEAQ (reference sequence). CDR3 sequence (DNA): TGTGCCAGCAGCTTAGATGGAGGGATGACGGAAAAACTGTTTTTT. This encodes CASSLDGGMTEKLFF.

The chain has TRBV5-6 and TRBJ1-2; 8 positions match TRBD1. The CDR3 loop spans 16 amino acids. Germline assignment: CDR1 SGHDT and CDR2 YYEEEE. J lost 5 bases, V lost 0 bases, and 9 bases had no gene match. CDR3 amino acids: CASSLAQGAGGYGYTF. In nucleotides, the CDR3 is TGTGCCAGCAGCTTGGCGCAGGGGGCTGGGGGGTATGGCTACACCTTC. Looking up the rest from reference TRBV5-6 and TRBJ1-2 gives the full variable domain: DAGVTQSPTHLIKTRGQQVTLRCSPKSGHDTVSWYQQALGQGPQFIFQYYEEEERQRGNFPDRFSGHQFPNYSSELNVNALLLGDSALYLCASSLAQGAGGYGYTFGSGTRLTVV.

The chain has TRBV7-3 and TRBJ2-1; 9 bases are shared with TRBD2. Trimming removed 5 bases from V and 0 bases from J; junction bases left unmatched: 2. Germline V CDR1 and CDR2: SGHTA, FQGTGA. The CDR3 is made up of 15 amino acids. CDR3 residues: CASSPTSGSYNEQFF. In DNA, the CDR3 is TGTGCCAGCAGCCCGACTAGCGGCTCCTACAATGAGCAGTTCTTC.

The chain joins TRBV13 to TRBJ2-5; D not certain. The germline CDR1 and CDR2 sequences are PRHDT and FYEKMQ (reference sequence). Trimming cost V 5 bases and J 5 bases, with 6 bases left between them. The CDR3 runs to 11 residues. The CDR3 DNA sequence: TGTGCCAGCAGCCGCCGGGAGACCCAGTACTTC. Translating gives CASSRRETQYF.

The chain couples TRBV7-2 to TRBJ2-5, with D tentatively TRBD2 (5 bases). Trimming took off 0 bases at V and 7 bases at J, with 9 bases between the two ends. This CDR3 region has 13 residues. Germline V lookup: CDR1 SGHTA, CDR2 FQGNSA. The CDR3 DNA follows: TGTGCCAGCAGCTTAGCGGGCGGGTGGACCCAGTACTTC. It yields the protein CASSLAGGWTQYF.

The chain links TRBV5-1 to TRBJ1-1; D call uncertain. The V gene lost 2 bases and the J gene lost 3 bases, with 8 bases spanning the gap. The germline V gene encodes CDR1 SGHRS and CDR2 YFSETQ. The CDR3 covers 13 residues. The CDR3 sequence is CASSFLTDTEAFF. CDR3 in DNA: TGCGCCAGCAGCTTTCTCACTGACACTGAAGCTTTCTTT.

The chain has TRBV9 and TRBJ2-3; 11 bases fit TRBD2. J gave up 4 bases and V 2 bases, and 6 bases lay outside the gene matches. Per the germline V gene, CDR1 is SGDLS and CDR2 is YYNGEE. The CDR3 has 16 amino acids. CDR3 sequence: CASSVRLAGGADTQYF. The DNA for the CDR3 is TGTGCCAGCAGCGTCCGCTTAGCGGGGGGGGCAGATACGCAGTATTTT.

The chain has TRBV5-1 and TRBJ1-6; D is unclear. The CDR3 is 13 residues long. Germline values: CDR1 SGHRS, CDR2 YFSETQ. V shed 0 bases and J shed 6 bases, with 4 bases lying between them. Here the CDR3 DNA reads TGCGCCAGCAGCTTGGACAGTAATTCACCCCTCCACTTT. This codes for CASSLDSNSPLHF.

V usage is TRBV5-5 and J usage is TRBJ1-6; 10 bases line up with TRBD1. The germline CDR1 and CDR2 sequences are SGHKS and YYEKEE (reference sequence). The CDR3 runs 14 residues. Trimming took 5 bases from V and 7 from J; bases not matched to a gene: 3. DNA of the CDR3: TGTGCCAGCAGTGGGGACAGGGGAAATTCACCCCTCCACTTT. Translated, it gives CASSGDRGNSPLHF. The variable domain in full, with the rest retrieved from reference TRBV5-5 and TRBJ1-6, is DAGVTQSPTHLIKTRGQQVTLRCSPISGHKSVSWYQQVLGQGPQFIFQYYEKEERGRGNFPDRFSARQFPNYSSELNVNALLLGDSALYLCASSGDRGNSPLHFGNGTRLTVT.

The CDR3 loop reads CASRVAEAYNEQFF. The CDR3 DNA reads as TGCGCCAGCAGAGTGGCGGAAGCGTACAATGAGCAGTTCTTC. V is TRBV5-1 and J is TRBJ2-1; D remains unclear. This CDR3 spans 14 amino acids. V dropped 5 bases and J dropped 4 bases, with 13 bases sitting between them. Per the germline V gene, CDR1 is SGHRS and CDR2 is YFSETQ.

The V call is TRBV5-4, the J call TRBJ2-5; the match to TRBD2 covers 8 bases. CDR3 length equals 15 residues. Per the germline V gene, CDR1 is SGHNT and CDR2 is YYREEE (reference sequence). After removal of 3 bases from V and 4 bases from J, the junction contained 8 bases not matched to a gene. Here the CDR3 reads CASSYPGLEAETQYF. In DNA, the CDR3 is TGTGCCAGCAGCTACCCGGGACTAGAGGCAGAGACCCAGTACTTC.

The chain is built from TRBV5-4 and TRBJ1-2; maybe TRBD1 (5 bases). Trimming shortened V by 4 bases and J by 4 bases, and 17 bases separated the two germline ends. The germline V gene encodes CDR1 SGHNT and CDR2 YYREEE (reference sequence). This CDR3 has 15 amino acids. The CDR3, as DNA: TGTGCCAGCAGCCGATGGGGGGGAGGCGGCTATGGCTACACCTTC. Its protein is CASSRWGGGGYGYTF.

The chain couples TRBV19 to TRBJ2-5; D may match TRBD1 or TRBD2 (7 bases each). This CDR3 comprises 14 residues. V was pared by 8 bases and J by 4 bases, with 17 bases between. Per germline, CDR1 LNHDA and CDR2 SQIVND (reference sequence). The CDR3 loop reads CASRQGGAGETQYF. CDR3 in DNA: TGTGCCAGTCGTCAGGGGGGGGCGGGAGAGACCCAGTACTTC.

This clone has only one observation. The rearrangement joins TRBV21-1 to TRBJ1-1; the DNA was not used to check the table's D call, TRBD1. TRBV21-1 is marked as a pseudogene. CDR3 length equals 15 residues. In DNA, the CDR3 is TGTGCCAGCAAGGGACAAATAAACATGAACACTGAAGCTTTCTTT. Its protein is CASKGQINMNTEAFF.

The chain has TRBV18 and TRBJ2-5; perhaps TRBD2 as D (7 bases). In germline, CDR1 is KGHSH, CDR2 LQKENI. The length of the CDR3 is 16 residues. V was trimmed by 2 bases and J by 1 base, leaving 14 bases between them. CDR3 bases: TGTGCCAGCTCACCATCTTGGGGGGGCCCCCAAGAGACCCAGTACTTC. Translation gives CASSPSWGGPQETQYF.

This clone was detected once. The chain joins TRBV6-4 to TRBJ2-2; 9 positions agree with TRBD1. CDR3 length equals 13 residues. CDR1 is MRHNA and CDR2 is SNTAGT in the germline V gene. The V gene end was trimmed by 8 bases and the J gene end by 4 bases; junction bases not matched to a gene: 2. CDR3 DNA sequence: TGTGCCAGCGGGACAGGGATCACCGGGGAGCTGTTTTTT. Its protein product is CASGTGITGELFF.

The chain employs TRBV5-6 and TRBJ2-7, with 7 nucleotides matching TRBD2. The CDR3 is 15 amino acids. Germline CDR1 SGHDT, CDR2 YYEEEE. J lost 1 base, V lost 0 bases, and 4 bases had no gene match. The CDR3 sequence: CASSLARGGSYEQYF. The CDR3 DNA reads TGTGCCAGCAGCTTGGCACGCGGGGGATCCTACGAGCAGTACTTC. Combining the CDR3 with reference TRBV5-6 and TRBJ2-7 gives the whole variable domain DAGVTQSPTHLIKTRGQQVTLRCSPKSGHDTVSWYQQALGQGPQFIFQYYEEEERQRGNFPDRFSGHQFPNYSSELNVNALLLGDSALYLCASSLARGGSYEQYFGPGTRLTVT.

The genes are TRBV7-2 and TRBJ1-5, with TRBD1 as a possible D gene (6 bases). The V and J ends lost 5 bases and 4 bases respectively, with 15 bases between them. From germline, CDR1 is SGHTA and CDR2 FQGNSA. The length of the CDR3 is 15 residues. The CDR3, as DNA: TGTGCCAGCAGCCCGACAGGATTAGGAAATCAGCCCCAGCATTTT. Translated: CASSPTGLGNQPQHF.

V usage is TRBV18 and J usage is TRBJ2-3; 12 bases are shared with TRBD2. From germline, CDR1 is KGHSH and CDR2 LQKENI. The ends lost 4 bases at V and 2 bases at J; junction bases unmatched: 7. This CDR3 region has 17 residues. The CDR3 region has the DNA TGTGCCAGCTCACTAAGGACTAGCGGGGTGTTCACAGATACGCAGTATTTT. Its protein is CASSLRTSGVFTDTQYF.

The chain combines TRBV16 with TRBJ1-5; D unclear. Germline-derived CDR1 and CDR2 are KGHSY and FQNENV. Trimming removed 4 bases at V and 0 bases at J, with 7 bases between. The CDR3 covers 14 residues. This CDR3 reads CASSPRDSNQPQHF. CDR3 nucleotide sequence: TGTGCCAGCAGCCCACGGGATAGCAATCAGCCCCAGCATTTT. The full variable domain, completed using reference TRBV16 and TRBJ1-5, is GEEVAQTPKHLVRGEGQKAKLYCAPIKGHSYVFWYQQVLKNEFKFLISFQNENVFDETGMPKERFSAKCLPNSPCSLEIQATKLEDSAVYFCASSPRDSNQPQHFGDGTRLSIL.

In its sample, this clone was seen once. The chain recombines TRBV7-8 with TRBJ2-2, with D unresolved. There are 17 residues in the CDR3. Germline values: CDR1 SGHVS, CDR2 FQNEAQ. Trimming stripped 1 base from V and 3 bases from J, with 15 bases between. The CDR3 region is CASSLEGPLEDTGELFF. The DNA for the CDR3 is TGTGCCAGCAGCTTAGAAGGTCCGCTAGAAGACACCGGGGAGCTGTTTTTT.

The CDR3 DNA reads as TGTGCCAGCAGCTTCGTGCGCCCTAATTCACCCCTCCACTTT. Its translation is CASSFVRPNSPLHF. This sequence joins TRBV7-2 and TRBJ1-6; D uncertain. Germline V gives CDR1 SGHTA, CDR2 FQGNSA. The V and J ends lost 3 bases and 6 bases respectively, with 9 bases between them. The CDR3 runs 14 residues.

The chain combines TRBV2 with TRBJ2-7; D uncertain. This CDR3 is built from 13 residues. Germline V gene data show CDR1 as SNHLY and CDR2 as FYNNEI. V was trimmed by 6 bases and J by 1 base, leaving 10 bases between them. The CDR3 sequence: CASSQPISYEQYF. CDR3 coding DNA: TGTGCCAGCAGCCAACCGATATCCTACGAGCAGTACTTC. The full variable domain, completed using reference TRBV2 and TRBJ2-7, is EPEVTQTPSHQVTQMGQEVILRCVPISNHLYFYWYRQILGQKVEFLVSFYNNEISEKSEIFDDQFSVERPDGSNFTLKIRSTKLEDSAMYFCASSQPISYEQYFGPGTRLTVT.

The J gene is TRBJ2-1, the V gene TRBV2; perhaps D is TRBD1 or TRBD2 (5 bases each). The V gene lost 6 bases and the J gene lost 4 bases, with 16 bases spanning the gap. CDR3 length: 15 amino acids. Germline CDR1 reads SNHLY; CDR2 reads FYNNEI. The CDR3 DNA follows: TGTGCCAGCAGCCTAGAGGGGACCCTGTACAATGAGCAGTTCTTC. This codes for CASSLEGTLYNEQFF.

This chain joins TRBV13 and TRBJ2-5; maybe TRBD2 (6 bases). V was clipped by 3 bases and J by 7 bases, with 12 bases between them. The CDR3 length is 13 residues. Per the germline V gene, CDR1 is PRHDT and CDR2 is FYEKMQ (reference sequence). The CDR3 is CASSLGGSGTQYF. In DNA form, the CDR3 reads TGTGCCAGCAGCTTGGGGGGTTCGGGGACCCAGTACTTC.